The clone carrying this TCR beta chain was counted once. This specimen belongs to a study of blood T cell repertoires in COVID-19. Study-level background: Whether acute or convalescent, the COVID-19 samples came from the United States, Italy and Spain. PBMCs, B-cell-depleted T cells, or T cells provided the cDNA or gDNA that made up the material.

In the authors' methods: Reference gene primer amplification yielded estimated nucleated cell counts. This table comes from immunoSEQ multiplex PCR, and its TCRdb copy is limited to in-frame clones, with some not included. D and trimming were read from the DNA, whereas the V and J calls and clone size are those reported in that table. There are 30,000 to 40,000 clones in the sample; over 70% occur only once, and 11% to 15% lies in the top ten. Germline assignment: CDR1 SGHRS and CDR2 YFSETQ. The CDR3 consists of 13 residues. With 2 bases removed from V and 3 bases from J, the gap between germline ends came to 6 bases.

The J gene is TRBJ2-1, the V gene TRBV5-1; D is possibly TRBD2 (5 bases). The clonotype was recovered from a man in his 60s with active COVID-19. Sample: peripheral blood. DNA for the CDR3: TGCGCCAGCAGCTTTAGCGACTACAATGAGCAGTTCTTC. As protein: CASSFSDYNEQFF.